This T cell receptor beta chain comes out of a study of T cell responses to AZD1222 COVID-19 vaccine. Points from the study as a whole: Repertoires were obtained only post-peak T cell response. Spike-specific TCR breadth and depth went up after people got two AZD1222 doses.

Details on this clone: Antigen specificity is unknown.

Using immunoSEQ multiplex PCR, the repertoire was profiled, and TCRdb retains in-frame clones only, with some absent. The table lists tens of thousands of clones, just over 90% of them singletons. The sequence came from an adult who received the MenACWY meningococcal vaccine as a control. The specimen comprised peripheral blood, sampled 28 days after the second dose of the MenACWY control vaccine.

CDR3 protein: CASSLGFRDGVEPQHF. CDR3 nucleotides: TGTGCCAGCAGCTTAGGATTTAGGGACGGGGTTGAGCCCCAGCATTTT. This sequence joins TRBV7-9 and TRBJ1-5; tentatively, D is TRBD1 (5 bases). Germline CDR1 reads SEHNR; CDR2 reads FQNEAQ (reference sequence). The CDR3 is 16 residues long. The V end lost 1 base, the J end lost 8 bases, and 18 bases lay between the germline ends. Using reference TRBV7-9 and TRBJ1-5 for the parts outside the CDR3, the full variable domain is DTGVSQNPRHKITKRGQNVTFRCDPISEHNRLYWYRQTLGQGPEFLTYFQNEAQLEKSRLLSDRFSAERPKGSFSTLEIQRTEQGDSAMYLCASSLGFRDGVEPQHFGDGTRLSIL.